The 7 T cell receptor beta chains given below trace back to one sample, sequenced in a study of T cell changes during pregnancy in multiple sclerosis. Libraries were prepared by immunoSEQ multiplex PCR; TCRdb keeps only in-frame clonotypes and omits some of them. The sample contains around 36,000 clones, around nine tenths of which appear only once. This material consisted of peripheral blood, taken before pregnancy. These receptors were obtained from a female donor with multiple sclerosis, enrolled in a pregnancy study.

The chain carries TRBV19 and TRBJ1-1; D possibly corresponds to TRBD1 (5 bases). V shed 5 bases and J shed 5 bases, with 15 bases lying between them. The CDR3 covers 14 residues. Germline V gene lookup returns CDR1 LNHDA and CDR2 SQIVND (reference sequence). The CDR3 reads CASSAQGGITEAFF. The CDR3 DNA sequence: TGTGCCAGTAGTGCGCAGGGTGGTATTACTGAAGCTTTCTTT. Full variable domain (rest looked up from reference TRBV19 and TRBJ1-1): DGGITQSPKYLFRKEGQNVTLSCEQNLNHDAMYWYRQDPGQGLRLIYYSQIVNDFQKGDIAEGYSVSREKKESFPLTVTSAQKNPTAFYLCASSAQGGITEAFFGQGTRLTVV.

This clone was counted once. The chain joins TRBV7-6 to TRBJ2-3, with 7 bases that match TRBD2. The germline V gene encodes CDR1 SGHVS and CDR2 FNYEAQ. V shed 5 bases, J shed 4 bases, and the junction held 9 bases outside the gene matches. The CDR3 contains 15 residues. As DNA, the CDR3 is TGTGCCAGCAGCCTCCGACTAGCTAATCCAGATACGCAGTATTTT. Amino acid sequence: CASSLRLANPDTQYF.

The CDR3 nucleotides read TGCGCCAGCAGCCTGTTACCGGGACAGGGGATGAACACCGGGGAGCTGTTTTTT. The encoded protein is CASSLLPGQGMNTGELFF. This chain connects TRBV5-1 to TRBJ2-2; TRBD1 matches 10 bases. The CDR3 extends over 18 amino acids. The V gene end was trimmed by 4 bases and the J gene end by 1 base; junction bases not matched to a gene: 10. The germline CDR1 and CDR2 sequences are SGHRS and YFSETQ.

This chain links TRBV18 with TRBJ1-1, with D maybe TRBD1 (5 bases). CDR1 KGHSH and CDR2 LQKENI come from the germline V gene. The CDR3 has 14 amino acids. V lost 1 base to trimming and J lost 2 bases, with 8 bases between them. The CDR3 here is CASSPRQTNTEAFF. CDR3 nucleotide sequence: TGTGCCAGCTCACCACGACAGACCAACACTGAAGCTTTCTTT. Full variable domain (rest looked up from reference TRBV18 and TRBJ1-1): NAGVMQNPRHLVRRRGQEARLRCSPMKGHSHVYWYRQLPEEGLKFMVYLQKENIIDESGMPKERFSAEFPKEGPSILRIQQVVRGDSAAYFCASSPRQTNTEAFFGQGTRLTVV.

DNA of the CDR3: TGCGCCAGCAGCCCCGCCCTGACTAGCGGGAGGGCCGGAGATACGCAGTATTTT. It yields the protein CASSPALTSGRAGDTQYF. The chain has TRBV5-1 and TRBJ2-3; 14 bases map to TRBD2. The CDR3 runs to 18 residues. Germline trimming cut 4 bases from V and 5 bases from J; bases unmatched to any gene: 12. Looked up from germline, CDR1 is SGHRS and CDR2 is YFSETQ.

This chain joins TRBV7-9 and TRBJ2-3; no definite D call. Trimming took 5 bases from V and 5 from J, leaving 11 bases between them. In germline, CDR1 is SEHNR, CDR2 FQNEAQ (reference sequence). CDR3 length: 13 residues. The DNA of the CDR3 is TGTGCCAGCAGCCAGTCCGAAGAAGATACGCAGTATTTT. It specifies CASSQSEEDTQYF.

The chain couples TRBV4-2 to TRBJ1-3, with 8 bases matching TRBD1. V trimming: 3 bases; J trimming: 0 bases; junction bases outside the gene matches: 10. Germline CDR1 reads LGHNA; CDR2 reads YNFKEQ. This CDR3 has 18 amino acids. The CDR3 DNA reads TGTGCCAGCAGCCAGGACCGGGACAGGCGATACTCTGGAAACACCATATATTTT. Translating it yields CASSQDRDRRYSGNTIYF.